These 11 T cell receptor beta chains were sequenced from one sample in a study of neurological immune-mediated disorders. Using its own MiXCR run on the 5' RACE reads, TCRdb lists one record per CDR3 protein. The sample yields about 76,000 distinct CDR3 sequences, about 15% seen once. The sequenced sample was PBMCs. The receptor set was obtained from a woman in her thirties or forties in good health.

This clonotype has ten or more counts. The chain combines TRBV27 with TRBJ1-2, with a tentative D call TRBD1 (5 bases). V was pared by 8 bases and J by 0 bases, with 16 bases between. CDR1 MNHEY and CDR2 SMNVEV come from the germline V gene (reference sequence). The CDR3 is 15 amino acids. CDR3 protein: CASGPSGETNYGYTF. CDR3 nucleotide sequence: TGTGCCAGCGGACCCTCGGGGGAGACTAACTATGGCTACACCTTC.

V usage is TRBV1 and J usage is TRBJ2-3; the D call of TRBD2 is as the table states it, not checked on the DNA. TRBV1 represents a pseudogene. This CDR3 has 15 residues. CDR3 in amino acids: CTSSQAAAGGHTQYF. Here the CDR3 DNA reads TGCACCAGCAGCCAAGCGGCAGCGGGGGGGCATACGCAGTATTTT.

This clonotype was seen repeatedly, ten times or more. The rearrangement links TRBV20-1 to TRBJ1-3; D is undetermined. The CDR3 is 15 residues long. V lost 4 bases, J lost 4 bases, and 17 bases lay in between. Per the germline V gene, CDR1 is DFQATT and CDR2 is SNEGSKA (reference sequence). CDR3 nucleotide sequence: TGCAGTGCTACCCCTGACGGATCCTCCGGAAACACCATATATTTT. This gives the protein CSATPDGSSGNTIYF.

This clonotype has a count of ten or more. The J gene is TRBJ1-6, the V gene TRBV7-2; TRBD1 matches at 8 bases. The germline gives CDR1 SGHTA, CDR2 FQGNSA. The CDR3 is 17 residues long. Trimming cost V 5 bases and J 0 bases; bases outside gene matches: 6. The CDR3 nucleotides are TGTGCCAGCAGCACAGGACAGGGTAGCTCCTATAATTCACCCCTCCACTTT. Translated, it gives CASSTGQGSSYNSPLHF.

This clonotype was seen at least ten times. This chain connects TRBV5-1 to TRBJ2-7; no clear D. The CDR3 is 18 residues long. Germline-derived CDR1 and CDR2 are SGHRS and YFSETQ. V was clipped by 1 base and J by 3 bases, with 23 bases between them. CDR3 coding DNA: TGCGCCAGCAGCTTGTTCGGGTTAACAACTCTTGTCGGCTACGAGCAGTACTTC. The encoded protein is CASSLFGLTTLVGYEQYF.

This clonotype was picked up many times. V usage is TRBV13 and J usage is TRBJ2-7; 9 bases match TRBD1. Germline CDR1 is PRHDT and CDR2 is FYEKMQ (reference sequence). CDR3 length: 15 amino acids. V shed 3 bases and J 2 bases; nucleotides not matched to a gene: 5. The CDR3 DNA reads TGTGCCAGCAGCTTGGACGGGACAGGGCCCTACGAGCAGTACTTC. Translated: CASSLDGTGPYEQYF. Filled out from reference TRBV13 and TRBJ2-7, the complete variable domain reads AAGVIQSPRHLIKEKRETATLKCYPIPRHDTVYWYQQGPGQDPQFLISFYEKMQSDKGSIPDRFSAQQFSDYHSELNMSSLELGDSALYFCASSLDGTGPYEQYFGPGTRLTVT.

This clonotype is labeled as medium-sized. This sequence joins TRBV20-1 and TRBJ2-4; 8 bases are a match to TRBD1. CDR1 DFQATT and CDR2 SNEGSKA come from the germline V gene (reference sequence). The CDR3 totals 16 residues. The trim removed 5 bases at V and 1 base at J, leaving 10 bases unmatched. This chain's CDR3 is CSAHPGTGAAKNIQYF. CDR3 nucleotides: TGCAGTGCTCACCCCGGGACAGGTGCCGCCAAAAACATTCAGTACTTC.

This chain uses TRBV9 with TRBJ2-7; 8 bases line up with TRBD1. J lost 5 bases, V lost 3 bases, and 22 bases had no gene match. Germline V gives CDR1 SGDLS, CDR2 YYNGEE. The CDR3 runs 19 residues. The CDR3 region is CASSAVPGQAYGGLDEQYF. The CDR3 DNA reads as TGTGCCAGCAGCGCGGTTCCGGGACAGGCTTATGGGGGTCTCGACGAGCAGTACTTC.

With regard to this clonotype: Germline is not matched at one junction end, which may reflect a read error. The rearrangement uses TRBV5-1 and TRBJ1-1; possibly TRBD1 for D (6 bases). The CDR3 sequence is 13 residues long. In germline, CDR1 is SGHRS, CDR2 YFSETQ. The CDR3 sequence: CASSSQGYTEAIF. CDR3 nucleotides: TGCGCTAGCAGCTCACAGGGATACACTGAAGCTATCTTT.

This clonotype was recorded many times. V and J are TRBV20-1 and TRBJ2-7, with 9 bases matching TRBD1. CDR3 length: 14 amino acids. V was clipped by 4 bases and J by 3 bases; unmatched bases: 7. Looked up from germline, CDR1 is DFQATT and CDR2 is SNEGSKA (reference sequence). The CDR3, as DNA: TGCAGTGCTATGGGACAGGGTTTTAGCTACGAGCAGTACTTC. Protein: CSAMGQGFSYEQYF.

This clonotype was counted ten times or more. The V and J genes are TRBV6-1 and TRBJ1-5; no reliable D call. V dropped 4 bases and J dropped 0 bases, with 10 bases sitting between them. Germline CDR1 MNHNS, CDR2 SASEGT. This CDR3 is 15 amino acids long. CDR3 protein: CASSATVLSNQPQHF. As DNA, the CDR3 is TGTGCCAGCAGTGCAACAGTCCTTAGCAATCAGCCCCAGCATTTT.